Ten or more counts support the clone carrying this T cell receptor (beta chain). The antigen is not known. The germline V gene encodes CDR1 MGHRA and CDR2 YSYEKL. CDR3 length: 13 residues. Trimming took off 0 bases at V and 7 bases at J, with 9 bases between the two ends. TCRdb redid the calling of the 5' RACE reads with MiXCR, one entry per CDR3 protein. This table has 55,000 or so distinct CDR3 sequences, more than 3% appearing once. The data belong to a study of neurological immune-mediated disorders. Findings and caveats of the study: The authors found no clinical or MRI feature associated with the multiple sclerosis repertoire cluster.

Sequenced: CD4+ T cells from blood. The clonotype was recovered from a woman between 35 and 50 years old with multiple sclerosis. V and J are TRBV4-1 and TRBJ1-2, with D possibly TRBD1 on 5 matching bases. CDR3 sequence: CASSQDGGVGYTF. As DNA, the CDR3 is TGCGCCAGCAGCCAAGATGGGGGGGTTGGCTACACCTTC.